The entry below gives a single T cell receptor (beta chain) sequence along with its context. The sample comes from a study of T cells in Graves' hyperthyroidism and ophthalmopathy. V shed 4 bases, J shed 2 bases, and the junction held 6 bases outside the gene matches. Germline V gene lookup returns CDR1 SGHNT and CDR2 YYREEE (reference sequence). This CDR3 is 16 amino acids long. Template material for amplifying TCR beta CDR3 regions consisted of RNA transcripts. Researchers ran a first-round RT-PCR on the TCR CDR3 using the HTBI primer set. TCRdb re-analysed the multiplex PCR reads in MiXCR, keeping a single row per CDR3 protein. The table has around 700,000 distinct CDR3 sequences, about 17% seen once.

The chain joins TRBV5-4 to TRBJ2-1, with 10 bases identical to TRBD2. The sample was blood. This TCR was recovered from a woman between 45 and 65 years old with Graves' hyperthyroidism that later progressed to Graves' ophthalmopathy. The CDR3 DNA reads TGTGCCAGCAGCGGGTGGCTAGCGGGGGCCTACAATGAGCAGTTCTTC. It encodes CASSGWLAGAYNEQFF.